The rows below give T cell receptor beta chains drawn from one sample of a study of cytomegalovirus exposure and HLA in healthy donors. Repertoires were generated with immunoSEQ multiplex PCR, while TCRdb's copy carries only in-frame clones and drops some. The table lists some 350,000 clones, roughly 87% of them singletons. Source material: PBMCs. These TCRs come from a woman aged 30 to 39 in good health and CMV-seropositive. The CDR3 runs from the conserved cysteine through the conserved F or W. D genes are given only for firm matches. Some rows mark clone size as missing; the rest say once, few, many or name a class of expanded clone.

NA	TRBV19	TRBJ1-6	TRBD1	CASRPRDRGNSPLHF	TGTGCCAGTAGACCCCGGGACAGGGGAAATTCACCCCTCCACTTT
NA	TRBV28	TRBJ1-5	NA	CASSYRGNQPQHF	TGTGCCAGCAGTTATAGGGGGAATCAGCCCCAGCATTTT
NA	TRBV4-3	TRBJ2-3	TRBD1	CASSQGRGQGSDTQYF	TGCGCCAGCAGCCAAGGCAGAGGACAGGGCTCAGATACGCAGTATTTT
NA	TRBV12-5	TRBJ1-1	NA	CASGPRGGRTEAFF	TGTGCTAGTGGCCCCAGGGGTGGGCGCACTGAAGCTTTCTTT
few	TRBV7-9	TRBJ2-2	NA	CASSLRDKETGELFF	TGTGCCAGCAGCTTGAGGGACAAAGAAACCGGGGAGCTGTTTTTT
NA	TRBV5-4	TRBJ1-2	NA	CASSLPRAGYTF	TGTGCCAGCAGCTTACCCAGGGCGGGCTACACCTTC
NA	TRBV6-5	TRBJ1-2	TRBD1	CASTKDRLDGYTF	TGTGCCAGCACGAAGGACAGGTTAGATGGCTACACCTTC
NA	TRBV25-1	TRBJ1-1	NA	CASSEPQGYTEAFF	TGTGCCAGCAGTGAACCTCAGGGGTACACTGAAGCTTTCTTT
NA	TRBV25-1	TRBJ1-2	TRBD1	CASTSGTGFGYTF	TGTGCCAGCACGTCAGGGACAGGGTTTGGCTACACCTTC
NA	TRBV11-2	TRBJ2-7	TRBD2	CATSGGGEQYF	TGTGCCACCTCGGGAGGCGGCGAGCAGTACTTC
NA	TRBV5-1	TRBJ2-2	TRBD2	CASNGLAGGPSGELFF	TGCGCCAGCAACGGACTAGCGGGAGGGCCGTCCGGGGAGCTGTTTTTT
NA	TRBV2	TRBJ1-1	TRBD1	CASSVQGGTEAFF	TGTGCCAGCAGTGTACAGGGGGGCACTGAAGCTTTCTTT
NA	TRBV5-6	TRBJ2-7	NA	CASSWGSGAYEQYF	TGTGCCAGCAGCTGGGGTTCCGGGGCCTACGAGCAGTACTTC
NA	TRBV13	TRBJ2-1	NA	CASSLSEGGEQFF	TGTGCCAGCAGCTTATCCGAGGGAGGTGAGCAGTTCTTC
NA	TRBV6-1	TRBJ1-3	NA	CASSEADTIYF	TGTGCCAGCAGTGAAGCGGACACCATATATTTT
NA	TRBV15	TRBJ2-7	NA	CATSRDSIEGSYEQYF	TGTGCCACCAGCAGAGATAGTATAGAGGGATCCTACGAGCAGTACTTC
NA	TRBV30	TRBJ2-3	TRBD2	CAWSTTSGGLKYF	TGTGCCTGGAGTACTACTAGCGGGGGGCTGAAGTATTTT
NA	TRBV15	TRBJ2-2	NA	CATSRDGQFANTGELFF	TGTGCCACCAGTAGGGACGGACAGTTCGCGAACACCGGGGAGCTGTTTTTT
few	TRBV30	TRBJ1-1	NA	CAWSEAANTEAFF	TGTGCCTGGAGTGAGGCAGCGAACACTGAAGCTTTCTTT
NA	TRBV20-1	TRBJ1-2	NA	CSALVPPMAF	TGCAGTGCCCTAGTTCCCCCTATGGCCTTC
once	TRBV6-1	TRBJ2-7	NA	CASSEAWGSYEQYF	TGTGCCAGCAGTGAAGCATGGGGGAGCTACGAGCAGTACTTC
NA	TRBV19	TRBJ2-7	NA	CASSMGGGQLLEHEQYF	TGTGCCAGTAGTATGGGTGGGGGGCAATTGTTGGAACATGAGCAGTACTTC
NA	TRBV6-1	TRBJ1-1	NA	CASSQRGRITEAFF	TGTGCCAGCAGTCAAAGAGGCAGAATCACTGAAGCTTTCTTT
NA	TRBV23-1	TRBJ1-5	NA	CASKNTPWCYQPQHF	TGCGCCAGCAAAAACACACCCTGGTGCTATCAGCCCCAGCATTTT
once	TRBV7-3	TRBJ1-1	TRBD1	CASSLEGTGRNTEAFF	TGTGCCAGCAGCTTAGAGGGGACAGGGAGAAACACTGAAGCTTTCTTT
NA	TRBV28	TRBJ2-1	TRBD2	CASSSLRELDEQFF	TGTGCCAGCAGTTCCTTGCGGGAGCTCGATGAGCAGTTCTTC
NA	TRBV28	TRBJ1-3	NA	CASSLPHLGNTIYF	TGTGCCAGCAGTTTGCCTCACCTTGGAAACACCATATATTTT
NA	TRBV14	TRBJ2-7	NA	CASSPGNYEQYF	TGTGCCAGCAGCCCCGGGAATTACGAGCAGTACTTC
NA	TRBV28	TRBJ1-1	TRBD1	CASSVGTGGNEAFF	TGTGCCAGCAGTGTCGGGACAGGGGGCAATGAAGCTTTCTTT
NA	TRBV29-1	TRBJ1-1	NA	CSVEGRGEAFF	TGCAGCGTTGAAGGCAGGGGTGAAGCTTTCTTT
NA	TRBV5-6	TRBJ1-5	NA	CASSMGNQPQHF	TGTGCCAGCAGTATGGGGAATCAGCCCCAGCATTTT
NA	TRBV9	TRBJ2-1	NA	CASSEGLLDLGDEQFF	TGTGCCAGCAGCGAGGGACTTCTTGATCTTGGCGATGAGCAGTTCTTC
NA	TRBV19	TRBJ1-2	NA	CASSPSVAYGYTF	TGTGCCAGTAGTCCCAGTGTGGCCTATGGCTACACCTTC
NA	TRBV18	TRBJ1-1	NA	CASSPTGGVNTEAFF	TGTGCCAGCTCACCCACTGGGGGAGTGAACACTGAAGCTTTCTTT
NA	TRBV11-2	TRBJ2-1	TRBD2	CASSLEGSGRHEQFF	TGTGCCAGCAGCTTAGAGGGTAGCGGGAGGCATGAGCAGTTCTTC
NA	TRBV4-3	TRBJ2-2	NA	CASSQDRGWNTGELFF	TGCGCCAGCAGCCAAGATCGCGGGTGGAACACCGGGGAGCTGTTTTTT
NA	TRBV5-6	TRBJ2-3	TRBD2	CASSLAGGPGWQYF	TGTGCCAGCAGCTTGGCGGGGGGGCCAGGTTGGCAGTATTTT
NA	TRBV13	TRBJ1-1	NA	CASSLSPGGDTEAFF	TGTGCCAGCAGCTTAAGTCCGGGAGGGGACACTGAAGCTTTCTTT
NA	TRBV7-8	TRBJ1-5	TRBD1	CASSWDRDSNQPQHF	TGTGCCAGCAGCTGGGACAGGGATAGCAATCAGCCCCAGCATTTT
NA	TRBV27	TRBJ2-7	TRBD2	CASRTSVYEQYF	TGTGCCAGCAGGACTAGCGTCTACGAGCAGTACTTC
NA	TRBV7-9	TRBJ2-7	TRBD1	CASSPGQSYEQYF	TGTGCCAGCAGCCCGGGACAGAGCTACGAGCAGTACTTC
NA	TRBV4-2	TRBJ2-2	NA	CASSRSGMVDTGELFF	TGTGCCAGCAGCCGTTCGGGTATGGTAGACACCGGGGAGCTGTTTTTT
NA	TRBV11-3	TRBJ2-7	TRBD1	CASSLAGTGSYEQYF	TGTGCCAGCAGCTTAGCCGGGACAGGATCCTACGAGCAGTACTTC
once	TRBV28	TRBJ2-4	NA	CASSLVPVGLTKNIQYF	TGTGCCAGCAGTTTGGTCCCGGTTGGGCTAACCAAAAACATTCAGTACTTC
NA	TRBV18	TRBJ2-7	TRBD1	CASSVKQGSEYEQYF	TGTGCCAGCTCAGTAAAACAGGGGTCGGAGTACGAGCAGTACTTC
many	TRBV4-3	TRBJ2-5	TRBD1	CASSQEGPGQGAETQYF	TGCGCCAGCAGCCAAGAGGGTCCGGGACAGGGGGCAGAGACCCAGTACTTC
NA	TRBV19	TRBJ1-6	TRBD1	CASSSLWTGNSPLHF	TGTGCCAGTAGTTCTCTATGGACAGGGAATTCACCCCTCCACTTT
NA	TRBV30	TRBJ1-1	NA	CAWSVRRSEAFF	TGTGCCTGGAGTGTACGACGTTCTGAAGCTTTCTTT